This TCR beta chain was observed in a study of blood T cell repertoires in COVID-19. Across the study: Collection of acute and convalescent COVID-19 samples took place in the United States, Italy and Spain. In each case, the material was cDNA or gDNA derived from T cells, B-cell-depleted T cells, or PBMCs.

CDR1 LNHDA and CDR2 SQIVND come from the germline V gene (reference sequence). CDR3 size: 16 residues. Trimming took 5 bases from V and 4 from J; bases not matched to a gene: 10. How the authors handled the data: Researchers report that nucleated cell counts were estimated from reference gene primer amplification. Libraries were prepared by immunoSEQ multiplex PCR; TCRdb keeps only in-frame clonotypes and omits some of them. D and trimming come from the DNA, and the V and J calls and clone size come from that table. The data hold about 290,000 clones, with around 81% observed a single time. The rearrangement links TRBV19 to TRBJ2-5; TRBD2 matches 10 bases. Sample: peripheral blood. The sequence was obtained from a woman between 50 and 59 years old with active or convalescent COVID-19. The CDR3 nucleotides read TGTGCCAGTAGTCTAGGACTAGCGGTCATCCCAGAGACCCAGTACTTC. Residues: CASSLGLAVIPETQYF. The variable domain in full, with the rest retrieved from reference TRBV19 and TRBJ2-5, is DGGITQSPKYLFRKEGQNVTLSCEQNLNHDAMYWYRQDPGQGLRLIYYSQIVNDFQKGDIAEGYSVSREKKESFPLTVTSAQKNPTAFYLCASSLGLAVIPETQYFGPGTRLLVL.